This TCR beta chain was sequenced during a study of identical twins. General observations from the study: Conclusions came from cross-sectional statistical analysis, not from following the same donors. With abundant cord blood beta clonotypes, insertions were fewer; memory repertoires showed no such pattern.

Template switching added a universal primer binding site, and final cDNA carried unique molecular identifiers. MiXCR, applied by TCRdb to the 5' RACE reads, yields one record per CDR3 protein. Of about 100,000 distinct CDR3 sequences in the sample, about 5.6% are singletons; the top ten hold over 9.5%. Note on this clonotype: The antigen remains undetermined.

CDR3 length: 14 amino acids. V shed 7 bases and J shed 0 bases, with 11 bases lying between them. CDR1 LNHDA and CDR2 SQIVND come from the germline V gene (reference sequence). Healthy Caucasians supplied all donations. V usage is TRBV19 and J usage is TRBJ2-3; D remains ambiguous. Sequences were obtained from memory T cells sorted from blood. This receptor was taken from a woman aged 45-65 years in good health. The CDR3 nucleotides read TGTGCCAGTAAAGCAGTGGCTAGCACAGATACGCAGTATTTT. This codes for CASKAVASTDTQYF.